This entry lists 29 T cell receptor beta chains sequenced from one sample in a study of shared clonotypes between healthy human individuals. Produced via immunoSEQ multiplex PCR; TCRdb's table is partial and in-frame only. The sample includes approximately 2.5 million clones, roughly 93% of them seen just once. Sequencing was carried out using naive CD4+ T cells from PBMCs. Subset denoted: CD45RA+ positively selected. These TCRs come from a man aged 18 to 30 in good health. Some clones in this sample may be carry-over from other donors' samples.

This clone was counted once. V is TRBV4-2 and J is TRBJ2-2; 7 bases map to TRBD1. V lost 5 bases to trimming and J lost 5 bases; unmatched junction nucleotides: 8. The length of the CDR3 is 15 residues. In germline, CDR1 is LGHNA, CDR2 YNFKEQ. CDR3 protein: CASSSPDRDTGELFF. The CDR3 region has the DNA TGTGCCAGCAGCTCACCAGACAGGGATACCGGGGAGCTGTTTTTT.

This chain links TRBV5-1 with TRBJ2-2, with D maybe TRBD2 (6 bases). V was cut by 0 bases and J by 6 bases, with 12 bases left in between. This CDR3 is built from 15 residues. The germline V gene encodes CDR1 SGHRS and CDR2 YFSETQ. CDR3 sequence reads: CASSLAQLASGELFF. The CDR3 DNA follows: TGCGCCAGCAGCTTGGCCCAACTAGCATCCGGGGAGCTGTTTTTT.

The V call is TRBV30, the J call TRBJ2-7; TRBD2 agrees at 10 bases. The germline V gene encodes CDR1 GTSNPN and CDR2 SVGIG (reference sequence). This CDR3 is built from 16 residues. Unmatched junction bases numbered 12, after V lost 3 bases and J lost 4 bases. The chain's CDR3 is CAWRGYTTSGRYEQYF. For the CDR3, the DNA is TGTGCCTGGAGGGGTTACACGACTAGCGGGCGATACGAGCAGTACTTC.

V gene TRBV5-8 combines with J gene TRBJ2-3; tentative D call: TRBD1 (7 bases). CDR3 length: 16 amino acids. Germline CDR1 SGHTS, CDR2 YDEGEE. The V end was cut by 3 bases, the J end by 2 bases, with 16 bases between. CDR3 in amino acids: CASSSGGTAHTDTQYF. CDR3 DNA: TGTGCCAGCAGCTCCGGCGGGACAGCCCACACAGATACGCAGTATTTT.

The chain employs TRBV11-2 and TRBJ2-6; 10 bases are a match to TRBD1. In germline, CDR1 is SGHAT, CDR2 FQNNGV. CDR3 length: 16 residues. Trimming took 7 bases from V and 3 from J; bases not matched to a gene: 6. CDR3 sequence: CASTRQGALGANVLTF. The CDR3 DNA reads TGTGCCAGCACCCGACAGGGGGCGCTTGGGGCCAACGTCCTGACTTTC.

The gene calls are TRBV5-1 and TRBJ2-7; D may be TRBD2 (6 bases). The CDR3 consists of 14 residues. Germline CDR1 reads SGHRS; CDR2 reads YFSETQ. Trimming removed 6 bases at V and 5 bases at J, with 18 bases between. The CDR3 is CASNWGDFGDEQYF. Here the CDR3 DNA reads TGCGCCAGCAACTGGGGGGACTTTGGGGACGAGCAGTACTTC.

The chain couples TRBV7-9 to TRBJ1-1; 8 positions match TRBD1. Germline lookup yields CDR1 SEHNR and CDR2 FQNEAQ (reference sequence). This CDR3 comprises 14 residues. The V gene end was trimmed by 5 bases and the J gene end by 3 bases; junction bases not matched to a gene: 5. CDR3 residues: CASSRGQVDTEAFF. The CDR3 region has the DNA TGTGCCAGCAGCAGGGGACAGGTCGACACTGAAGCTTTCTTT. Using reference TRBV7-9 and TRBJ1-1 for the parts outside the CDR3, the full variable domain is DTGVSQNPRHKITKRGQNVTFRCDPISEHNRLYWYRQTLGQGPEFLTYFQNEAQLEKSRLLSDRFSAERPKGSFSTLEIQRTEQGDSAMYLCASSRGQVDTEAFFGQGTRLTVV.

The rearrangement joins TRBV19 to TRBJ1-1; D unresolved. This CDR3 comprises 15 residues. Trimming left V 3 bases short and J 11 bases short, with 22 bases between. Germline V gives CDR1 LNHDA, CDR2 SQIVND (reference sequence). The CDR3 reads CASSIVGGGELTAFF. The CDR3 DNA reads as TGTGCCAGTAGTATCGTTGGAGGTGGGGAATTGACGGCTTTCTTT.

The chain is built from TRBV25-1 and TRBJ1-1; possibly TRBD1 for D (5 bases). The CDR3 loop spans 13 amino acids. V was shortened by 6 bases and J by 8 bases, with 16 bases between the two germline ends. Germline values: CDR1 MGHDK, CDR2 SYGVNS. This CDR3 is CASRQPGTPEAFF. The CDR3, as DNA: TGTGCCAGCAGACAGCCCGGGACCCCAGAAGCTTTCTTT.

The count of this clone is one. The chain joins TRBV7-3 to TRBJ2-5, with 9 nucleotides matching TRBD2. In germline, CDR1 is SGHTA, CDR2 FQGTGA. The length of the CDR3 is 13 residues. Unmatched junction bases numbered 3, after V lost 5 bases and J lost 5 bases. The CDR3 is CASSTGTSETQYF. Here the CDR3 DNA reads TGTGCCAGCAGCACCGGGACTAGCGAGACCCAGTACTTC.

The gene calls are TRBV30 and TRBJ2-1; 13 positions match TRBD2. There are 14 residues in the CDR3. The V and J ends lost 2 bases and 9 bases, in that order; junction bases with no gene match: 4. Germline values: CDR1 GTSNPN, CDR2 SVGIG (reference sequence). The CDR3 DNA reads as TGTGCCTGGAGTACTAGCGGGAGGGCCATTGAGCAGTTCTTC. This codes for CAWSTSGRAIEQFF. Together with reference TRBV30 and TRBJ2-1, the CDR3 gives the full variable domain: SQTIHQWPATLVQPVGSPLSLECTVEGTSNPNLYWYRQAAGRGLQLLFYSVGIGQISSEVPQNLSASRPQDRQFILSSKKLLLSDSGFYLCAWSTSGRAIEQFFGPGTRLTVL.

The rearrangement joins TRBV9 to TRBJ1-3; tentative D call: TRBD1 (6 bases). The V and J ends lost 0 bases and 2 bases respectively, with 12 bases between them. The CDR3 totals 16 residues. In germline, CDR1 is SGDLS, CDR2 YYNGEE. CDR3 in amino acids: CASSVAMGAAGNTIYF. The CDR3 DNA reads TGTGCCAGCAGCGTAGCTATGGGGGCGGCTGGAAACACCATATATTTT.

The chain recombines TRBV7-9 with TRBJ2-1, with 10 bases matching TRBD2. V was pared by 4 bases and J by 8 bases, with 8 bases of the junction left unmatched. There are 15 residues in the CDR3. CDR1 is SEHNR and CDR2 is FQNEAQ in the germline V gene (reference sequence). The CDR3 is CASSSQREGGHEQFF. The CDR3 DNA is TGTGCCAGCAGCTCCCAGCGGGAGGGCGGGCATGAGCAGTTCTTC.

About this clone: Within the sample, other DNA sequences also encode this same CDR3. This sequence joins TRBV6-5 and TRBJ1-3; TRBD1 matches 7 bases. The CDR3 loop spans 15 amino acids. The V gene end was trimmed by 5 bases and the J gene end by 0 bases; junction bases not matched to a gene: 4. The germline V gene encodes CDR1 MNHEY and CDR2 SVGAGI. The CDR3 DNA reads TGTGCCAGCAGTCGGACAGGCAACTCTGGAAACACCATATATTTT. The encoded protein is CASSRTGNSGNTIYF.

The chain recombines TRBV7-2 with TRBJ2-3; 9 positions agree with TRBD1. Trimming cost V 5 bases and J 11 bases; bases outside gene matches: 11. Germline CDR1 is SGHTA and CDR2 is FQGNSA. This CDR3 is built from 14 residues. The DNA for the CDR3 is TGTGCCAGCAGCATCGGGACAGGGCACGGGGGGCAGTATTTT. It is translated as CASSIGTGHGGQYF.

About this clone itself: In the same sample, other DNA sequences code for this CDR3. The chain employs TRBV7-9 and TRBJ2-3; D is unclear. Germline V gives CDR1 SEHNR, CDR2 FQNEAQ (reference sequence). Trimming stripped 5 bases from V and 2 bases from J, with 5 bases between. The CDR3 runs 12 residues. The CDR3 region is CASSPNTDTQYF. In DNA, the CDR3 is TGTGCCAGCAGCCCCAACACAGATACGCAGTATTTT.

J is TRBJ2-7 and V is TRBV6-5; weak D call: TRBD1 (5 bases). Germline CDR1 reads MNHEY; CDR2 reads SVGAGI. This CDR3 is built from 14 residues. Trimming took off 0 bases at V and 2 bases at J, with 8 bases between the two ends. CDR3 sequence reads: CASSYSHRTYEQYF. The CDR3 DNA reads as TGTGCCAGCAGTTACTCTCACAGGACCTACGAGCAGTACTTC.

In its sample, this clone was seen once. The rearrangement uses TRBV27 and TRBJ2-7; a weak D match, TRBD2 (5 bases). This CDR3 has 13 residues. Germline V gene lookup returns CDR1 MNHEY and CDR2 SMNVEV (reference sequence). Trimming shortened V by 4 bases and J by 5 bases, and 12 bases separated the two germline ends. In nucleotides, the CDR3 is TGTGCCAGCAGTTCAGCAGGAGGCGACGAGCAGTACTTC. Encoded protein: CASSSAGGDEQYF.

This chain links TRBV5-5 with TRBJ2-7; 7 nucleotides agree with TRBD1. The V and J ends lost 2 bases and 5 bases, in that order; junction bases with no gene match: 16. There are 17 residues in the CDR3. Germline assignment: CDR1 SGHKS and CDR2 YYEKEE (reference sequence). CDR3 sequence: CASSFRATGQGQHEQYF. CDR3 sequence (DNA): TGTGCCAGCAGCTTTCGGGCGACAGGGCAGGGCCAACACGAGCAGTACTTC.

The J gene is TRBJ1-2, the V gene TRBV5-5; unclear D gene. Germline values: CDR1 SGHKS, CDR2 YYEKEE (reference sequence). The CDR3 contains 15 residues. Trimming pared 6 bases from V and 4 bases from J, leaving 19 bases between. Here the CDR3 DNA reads TGTGCCAGCATCCGGGGAGGCACAGCGAGCTATGGCTACACCTTC. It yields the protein CASIRGGTASYGYTF.

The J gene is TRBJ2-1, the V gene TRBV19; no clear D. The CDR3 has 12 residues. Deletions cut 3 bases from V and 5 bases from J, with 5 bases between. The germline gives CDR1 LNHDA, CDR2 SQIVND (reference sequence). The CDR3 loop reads CASSIGNNEQFF. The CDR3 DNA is TGTGCCAGTAGTATTGGCAACAATGAGCAGTTCTTC.

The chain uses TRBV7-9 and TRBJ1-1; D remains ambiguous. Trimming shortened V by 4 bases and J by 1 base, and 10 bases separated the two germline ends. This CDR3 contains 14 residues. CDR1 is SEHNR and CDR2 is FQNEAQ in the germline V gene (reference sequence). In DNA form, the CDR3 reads TGTGCCAGCAGCTCGCCACGGTCGAACACTGAAGCTTTCTTT. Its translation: CASSSPRSNTEAFF.

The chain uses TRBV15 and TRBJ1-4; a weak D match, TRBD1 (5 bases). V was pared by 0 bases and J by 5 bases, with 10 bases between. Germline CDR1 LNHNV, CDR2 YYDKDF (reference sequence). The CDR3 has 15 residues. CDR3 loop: CATSREGTLNEKLFF. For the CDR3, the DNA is TGTGCCACCAGCAGAGAGGGGACGTTAAATGAAAAACTGTTTTTT.

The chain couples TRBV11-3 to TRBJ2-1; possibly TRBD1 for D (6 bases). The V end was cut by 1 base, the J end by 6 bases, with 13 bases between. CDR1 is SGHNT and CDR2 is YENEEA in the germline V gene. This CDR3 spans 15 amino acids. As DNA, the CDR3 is TGTGCCAGCAGCTTAGTCGGGACAAAAAGCAATGAGCAGTTCTTC. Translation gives CASSLVGTKSNEQFF.

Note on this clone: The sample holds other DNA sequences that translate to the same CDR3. The CDR3 sequence: CASSLIGAGELFF. The CDR3 DNA sequence: TGCGCCAGCAGCCTGATAGGGGCCGGGGAGCTGTTTTTT. The genes are TRBV5-1 and TRBJ2-2; D may be TRBD1 (5 bases). Trimming took off 4 bases at V and 6 bases at J, with 10 bases between the two ends. Looked up from germline, CDR1 is SGHRS and CDR2 is YFSETQ. The CDR3 covers 13 residues.

The CDR3 region is CASSTTRGYTF. The CDR3 nucleotides are TGTGCCAGCAGCACTACACGAGGCTACACCTTC. This rearrangement joins TRBV28 to TRBJ1-2; D is unclear. The ends were cut back, 6 bases at V and 8 bases at J, with 10 bases in the middle. Germline V gene sequence: CDR1 MDHEN, CDR2 SYDVKM. The CDR3 is made up of 11 amino acids.

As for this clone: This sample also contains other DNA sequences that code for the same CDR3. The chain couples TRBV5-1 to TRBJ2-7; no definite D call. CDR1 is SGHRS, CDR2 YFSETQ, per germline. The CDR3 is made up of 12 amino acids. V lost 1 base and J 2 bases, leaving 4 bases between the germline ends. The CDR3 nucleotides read TGCGCCAGCAGCTTGAACCCCTACGAGCAGTACTTC. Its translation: CASSLNPYEQYF.

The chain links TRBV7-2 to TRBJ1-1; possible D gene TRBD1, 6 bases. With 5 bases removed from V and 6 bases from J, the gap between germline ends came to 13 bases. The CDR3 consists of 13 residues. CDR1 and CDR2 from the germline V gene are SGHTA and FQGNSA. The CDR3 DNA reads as TGTGCCAGCAGCCCTACAGGGCGGCCTGAAGCTTTCTTT. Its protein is CASSPTGRPEAFF.

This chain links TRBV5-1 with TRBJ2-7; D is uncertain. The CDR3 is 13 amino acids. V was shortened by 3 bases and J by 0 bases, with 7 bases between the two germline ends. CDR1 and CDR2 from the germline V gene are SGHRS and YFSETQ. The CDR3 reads CASSWLGSYEQYF. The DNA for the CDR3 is TGCGCCAGCAGCTGGCTAGGCTCCTACGAGCAGTACTTC.